The 5 T cell receptor beta chains below come from one sample, sequenced in a study of cytomegalovirus exposure and HLA in healthy donors. With 60 Vbeta and 13 Jbeta primers, the PCR was carried out. Repertoires were generated with immunoSEQ multiplex PCR, while TCRdb's copy carries only in-frame clones and drops some. The data show approximately 150,000 clones, around 9.6% seen once. The sample taken for sequencing was PBMCs. These receptor sequences come from a male donor in good health and CMV-seronegative.

V usage is TRBV6-1 and J usage is TRBJ1-5; the D is unclear. The germline V gene has CDR1 MNHNS and CDR2 SASEGT. Trimming cost V 2 bases and J 3 bases, with 8 bases left between them. The CDR3 has 14 residues. The CDR3 spells CASSESRYNQPQHF. The CDR3 DNA follows: TGTGCCAGCAGTGAATCACGGTACAATCAGCCCCAGCATTTT.

This clone was observed a handful of times. The chain combines TRBV7-3 with TRBJ2-3, with TRBD2 matching 8 bases. CDR1 is SGHTA, CDR2 FQGTGA, per germline. This CDR3 is 14 amino acids long. J lost 13 bases, V lost 3 bases, and 12 bases had no gene match. This CDR3 reads CASSFERESPSKYF. The CDR3 nucleotides read TGTGCCAGCAGCTTCGAGCGGGAGTCACCATCAAAGTATTTT.

The V call is TRBV28, the J call TRBJ1-1; TRBD1 is a possible D gene (5 bases). Germline CDR1 reads MDHEN; CDR2 reads SYDVKM. This CDR3 region has 13 residues. V was pared by 3 bases and J by 1 base, with 6 bases between. CDR3 in DNA: TGTGCCAGCAGTTTTACAGGGAACACTGAAGCTTTCTTT. Translated, it gives CASSFTGNTEAFF. The full variable domain, in which reference TRBV28 and TRBJ1-1 provide the parts outside the CDR3, is DVKVTQSSRYLVKRTGEKVFLECVQDMDHENMFWYRQDPGLGLRLIYFSYDVKMKEKGDIPEGYSVSREKKERFSLILESASTNQTSMYLCASSFTGNTEAFFGQGTRLTVV.

This rearrangement joins TRBV29-1 to TRBJ1-2; TRBD1 aligns across 8 bases. The ends lost 6 bases at V and 0 bases at J; junction bases unmatched: 9. The CDR3 length is 15 residues. Germline V gene lookup returns CDR1 SQVTM and CDR2 ANQGSEA. In DNA form, the CDR3 reads TGCAGCGTGGGGACAGGCCAGGGGTCTAACTATGGCTACACCTTC. It translates to CSVGTGQGSNYGYTF. The full variable domain, its missing parts supplied by reference TRBV29-1 and TRBJ1-2, is SAVISQKPSRDICQRGTSLTIQCQVDSQVTMMFWYRQQPGQSLTLIATANQGSEATYESGFVIDKFPISRPNLTFSTLTVSNMSPEDSSIYLCSVGTGQGSNYGYTFGSGTRLTVV.

The chain links TRBV14 to TRBJ2-5, with 10 bases fitting TRBD1. Germline lookup yields CDR1 SGHDN and CDR2 FVKESK. The ends lost 0 bases at V and 5 bases at J; junction bases unmatched: 12. CDR3 length equals 18 residues. CDR3 DNA sequence: TGTGCCAGCAGCCAAGAGTTCAGGACAGGGGGACTGGGGGAGACCCAGTACTTC. Translating gives CASSQEFRTGGLGETQYF.